The 22 T cell receptor beta chains listed next were all sequenced from one sample in a study of blood T cell repertoires in COVID-19. Sequenced by immunoSEQ multiplex PCR; TCRdb stores in-frame clones only, minus some. The sample consists of approximately 240,000 clones, approximately 80% of them appearing once. Sequencing was performed on peripheral blood. These receptors came from a woman aged 55-75 years who had recovered from COVID-19.

The rearrangement links TRBV1 to TRBJ1-3; the listed D gene, TRBD1, was not tested against the DNA. TRBV1 is reported as a pseudogene. There are 19 residues in the CDR3. The DNA of the CDR3 is TGCACCAGCAGCCTAGGAAGGACCAGGACAGGGCAGCGTGGAAACACCATATATTTT. Translating it yields CTSSLGRTRTGQRGNTIYF.

The rearrangement links TRBV11-2 to TRBJ2-1, with TRBD2 matching over 8 bases. The CDR3 spans 17 residues. The V segment lost 1 base and the J segment 2 bases; nucleotides outside the gene matches: 7. Germline V gives CDR1 SGHAT, CDR2 FQNNGV. The CDR3 loop reads CASSLGPAGETYNEQFF. For the CDR3, the DNA is TGTGCCAGCAGCTTAGGGCCAGCGGGGGAAACCTACAATGAGCAGTTCTTC.

V and J are TRBV5-1 and TRBJ2-7; 8 bases align to TRBD1. The CDR3 length is 15 residues. Germline CDR1 and CDR2: SGHRS and YFSETQ. The V gene end was trimmed by 4 bases and the J gene end by 2 bases; junction bases not matched to a gene: 8. The CDR3 coding sequence is TGCGCCAGCAGCGGAAGGACAGGGCTGACCTACGAGCAGTACTTC. This encodes CASSGRTGLTYEQYF. The full variable domain, in which reference TRBV5-1 and TRBJ2-7 provide the parts outside the CDR3, is KAGVTQTPRYLIKTRGQQVTLSCSPISGHRSVSWYQQTPGQGLQFLFEYFSETQRNKGNFPGRFSGRQFSNSRSEMNVSTLELGDSALYLCASSGRTGLTYEQYFGPGTRLTVT.

The V gene is TRBV11-1, the J gene TRBJ1-1, with a weak D call TRBD1 (6 bases). V lost 2 bases to trimming and J lost 5 bases, with 9 bases between them. The CDR3 runs to 13 residues. Germline loops: CDR1 SGHAT, CDR2 FQDESV (reference sequence). CDR3 region: CASSLYRGTEAFF. CDR3 bases: TGTGCCAGCAGCTTATATAGGGGGACTGAAGCTTTCTTT.

The gene calls are TRBV12-3 or TRBV12-4 and TRBJ2-7; 7 bases align to TRBD1. With 5 bases clipped from V and 4 bases from J, the junction kept 5 bases outside the gene matches. The CDR3 is 13 amino acids. The CDR3 loop reads CASSRQGPYEQYF. The CDR3 nucleotides are TGTGCCAGCAGTAGACAGGGTCCGTACGAGCAGTACTTC.

The gene calls are TRBV4-1 and TRBJ1-1, with 9 bases identical to TRBD1. CDR3 size: 16 residues. Germline CDR1 and CDR2: MGHRA and YSYEKL. V lost 5 bases and J lost 0; bases outside the gene matches: 7. The CDR3 nucleotides are TGCGCCAGCAGCACCGGGACAGGGCTTATGAACACTGAAGCTTTCTTT. Translated, it gives CASSTGTGLMNTEAFF.

This clone has just a few counts. In the same sample, other DNA sequences code for this CDR3. The chain has TRBV3-1 (or the pseudogene TRBV3-2) and TRBJ2-1; 13 bases align to TRBD2. The CDR3 spans 17 residues. Germline values: CDR1 LGHDT, CDR2 YNNKEL (reference sequence). V trimming: 4 bases; J trimming: 2 bases; junction bases outside the gene matches: 5. CDR3 in DNA: TGTGCCAGCAGCCGCCATACTAGCGGGGGGGCCTACAATGAGCAGTTCTTC. Translated, it gives CASSRHTSGGAYNEQFF.

This clone has a single count. This chain connects TRBV27 to TRBJ2-7; a possible D gene is TRBD1 (5 bases). The CDR3 spans 13 residues. V lost 3 bases and J 0 bases, leaving 6 bases between the germline ends. Germline CDR1 is MNHEY and CDR2 is SMNVEV (reference sequence). The chain's CDR3 is CASSFRDSYEQYF. The CDR3 nucleotides are TGTGCCAGCAGTTTCAGGGACTCCTACGAGCAGTACTTC.

J is TRBJ1-1 and V is TRBV4-3; D is ambiguous. With 0 bases removed from V and 5 bases from J, the gap between germline ends came to 7 bases. The CDR3 has 13 residues. Looked up from germline, CDR1 is LGHNA and CDR2 is YSLEER. The CDR3 DNA sequence: TGCGCCAGCAGCCAAGATAGAGGTACTGAAGCTTTCTTT. Its protein is CASSQDRGTEAFF.

The gene calls are TRBV2 and TRBJ1-1; maybe TRBD1 (6 bases). V gave up 6 bases and J gave up 4 bases, with 12 bases separating them. The CDR3 consists of 13 residues. The germline V gene encodes CDR1 SNHLY and CDR2 FYNNEI. The CDR3 loop is CASRNREGTEAFF. CDR3 bases: TGTGCCAGCAGAAACAGGGAGGGCACTGAAGCTTTCTTT.

Written as DNA, the CDR3 is TGCGCCAGCAGCCAAGATGAAAGACAGGGTTACCAAGAGACCCAGTACTTC. Residues: CASSQDERQGYQETQYF. The chain combines TRBV4-1 with TRBJ2-5; 7 nucleotides align to TRBD1. This CDR3 has 17 residues. Losses at the gene ends were 0 bases for V and 0 bases for J; bases not matched to a gene: 7. Germline CDR1 reads MGHRA; CDR2 reads YSYEKL.

The chain couples TRBV6-5 to TRBJ1-1, with 9 positions matching TRBD1. V shed 9 bases, J shed 7 bases, and the junction held 12 bases outside the gene matches. The CDR3 consists of 14 residues. Germline values: CDR1 MNHEY, CDR2 SVGAGI. CDR3 bases: TGTGCCAGTCGGACCGGGACAGGGTTGGATGAAGCTTTCTTT. Residues: CASRTGTGLDEAFF.

The chain combines TRBV9 with TRBJ1-2; possibly TRBD1 for D (6 bases). The ends were cut back, 2 bases at V and 4 bases at J, with 9 bases in the middle. This CDR3 contains 13 residues. The germline CDR1 and CDR2 sequences are SGDLS and YYNGEE. Here the CDR3 DNA reads TGTGCCAGCAGCGTGGGACAAGCCTATGGCTACACCTTC. This codes for CASSVGQAYGYTF.

The chain employs TRBV6-6 and TRBJ2-2, with 7 bases fitting TRBD2. In germline, CDR1 is MNHNY, CDR2 SVGAGI (reference sequence). The CDR3 has 16 residues. Losses at the gene ends were 6 bases for V and 7 bases for J; bases not matched to a gene: 14. The CDR3 spells CASSSGTTLTSGELFF. The DNA of the CDR3 is TGTGCCAGCAGCTCCGGGACTACCCTTACCAGCGGGGAGCTGTTTTTT.

V usage is TRBV9 and J usage is TRBJ2-4, with 10 bases identical to TRBD2. This CDR3 spans 19 amino acids. Germline V gene data show CDR1 as SGDLS and CDR2 as YYNGEE. The V segment lost 2 bases and the J segment 1 base; nucleotides outside the gene matches: 12. CDR3 region: CASSVGLAAKRGAKNIQYF. As DNA, the CDR3 is TGTGCCAGCAGCGTTGGACTAGCGGCCAAAAGGGGGGCCAAAAACATTCAGTACTTC.

The table lists this clone with a count of one. The genes are TRBV7-8 and TRBJ2-3; TRBD2 aligns across 15 bases. The CDR3 runs to 17 residues. J lost 6 bases, V lost 2 bases, and 6 bases had no gene match. Germline CDR1 and CDR2: SGHVS and FQNEAQ. This chain's CDR3 is CASSLTVGLAGGDTQYF. The CDR3 coding sequence is TGTGCCAGCAGCTTAACCGTTGGACTAGCGGGGGGGGATACGCAGTATTTT.

In regard to this clone: Other nucleotide sequences in the sample specify the same CDR3. The chain employs TRBV6-5 and TRBJ1-2, with 11 bases lining up with TRBD1. V shed 2 bases, J shed 5 bases, and the junction held 1 base outside the gene matches. Germline-derived CDR1 and CDR2 are MNHEY and SVGAGI. The CDR3 length is 14 residues. The CDR3 region has the DNA TGTGCCAGCAGTTACGGGACAGGGGGGTATGGCTACACCTTC. The encoded protein is CASSYGTGGYGYTF.

The J gene is TRBJ2-3, the V gene TRBV7-3; D remains unclear. Trimming took 3 bases from V and 0 from J, leaving 4 bases between them. The CDR3 sequence is 13 residues long. CDR1 SGHTA and CDR2 FQGTGA come from the germline V gene. The CDR3 DNA reads as TGTGCCAGCAGCTTGTCAAGCACAGATACGCAGTATTTT. Residues: CASSLSSTDTQYF.

The rearrangement uses TRBV20-1 and TRBJ2-3, with 11 bases matching TRBD2. Trimming removed 5 bases from V and 4 bases from J; junction bases left unmatched: 14. CDR3 length: 17 residues. CDR1 and CDR2 from the germline V gene are DFQATT and SNEGSKA (reference sequence). CDR3 in amino acids: CSAGEIAGGPMADTQYF. The CDR3 DNA follows: TGCAGTGCTGGTGAGATAGCGGGGGGGCCGATGGCAGATACGCAGTATTTT.

This clone was picked up a small number of times. The chain employs TRBV9 and TRBJ2-2, with D possibly matching TRBD1 (5 bases). Germline CDR1 and CDR2: SGDLS and YYNGEE. CDR3 length: 16 amino acids. V lost 0 bases and J lost 0, with 9 bases in between. CDR3 sequence: CASSVGQPTNTGELFF. As DNA, the CDR3 is TGTGCCAGCAGCGTAGGACAGCCAACGAACACCGGGGAGCTGTTTTTT.

This clone was picked up a small number of times. The CDR3 nucleotides read TGTGCCAGCAGCCGGGACAGGGGAGGTACCGGGGAGCTGTTTTTT. This encodes CASSRDRGGTGELFF. V and J are TRBV5-4 and TRBJ2-2; 10 bases match TRBD1. J was trimmed by 5 bases and V by 4 bases; bases with no gene match: 5. Per germline, CDR1 SGHNT and CDR2 YYREEE (reference sequence). This CDR3 comprises 15 residues.

This clone was seen only once. V and J are TRBV6-6 and TRBJ1-2; TRBD1 matches 9 bases. Germline trimming cut 6 bases from V and 0 bases from J; bases unmatched to any gene: 14. This CDR3 region has 18 residues. The germline V gene encodes CDR1 MNHNY and CDR2 SVGAGI (reference sequence). The CDR3: CASSRISGQGKPNYGYTF. The CDR3 DNA reads as TGTGCCAGCAGCCGAATCTCTGGACAGGGGAAACCTAACTATGGCTACACCTTC.